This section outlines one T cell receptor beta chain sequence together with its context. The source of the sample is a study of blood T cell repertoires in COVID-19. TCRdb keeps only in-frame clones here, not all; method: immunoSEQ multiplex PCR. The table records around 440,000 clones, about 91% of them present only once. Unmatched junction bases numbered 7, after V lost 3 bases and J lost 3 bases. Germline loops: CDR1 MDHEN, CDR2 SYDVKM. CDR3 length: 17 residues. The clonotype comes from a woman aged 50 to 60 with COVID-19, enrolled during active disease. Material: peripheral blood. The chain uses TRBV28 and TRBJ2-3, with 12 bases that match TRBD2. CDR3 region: CASSFWTSGAETDTQYF. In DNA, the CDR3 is TGTGCCAGCAGTTTTTGGACTAGCGGGGCTGAGACAGATACGCAGTATTTT. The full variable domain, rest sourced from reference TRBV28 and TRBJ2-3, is DVKVTQSSRYLVKRTGEKVFLECVQDMDHENMFWYRQDPGLGLRLIYFSYDVKMKEKGDIPEGYSVSREKKERFSLILESASTNQTSMYLCASSFWTSGAETDTQYFGPGTRLTVL.